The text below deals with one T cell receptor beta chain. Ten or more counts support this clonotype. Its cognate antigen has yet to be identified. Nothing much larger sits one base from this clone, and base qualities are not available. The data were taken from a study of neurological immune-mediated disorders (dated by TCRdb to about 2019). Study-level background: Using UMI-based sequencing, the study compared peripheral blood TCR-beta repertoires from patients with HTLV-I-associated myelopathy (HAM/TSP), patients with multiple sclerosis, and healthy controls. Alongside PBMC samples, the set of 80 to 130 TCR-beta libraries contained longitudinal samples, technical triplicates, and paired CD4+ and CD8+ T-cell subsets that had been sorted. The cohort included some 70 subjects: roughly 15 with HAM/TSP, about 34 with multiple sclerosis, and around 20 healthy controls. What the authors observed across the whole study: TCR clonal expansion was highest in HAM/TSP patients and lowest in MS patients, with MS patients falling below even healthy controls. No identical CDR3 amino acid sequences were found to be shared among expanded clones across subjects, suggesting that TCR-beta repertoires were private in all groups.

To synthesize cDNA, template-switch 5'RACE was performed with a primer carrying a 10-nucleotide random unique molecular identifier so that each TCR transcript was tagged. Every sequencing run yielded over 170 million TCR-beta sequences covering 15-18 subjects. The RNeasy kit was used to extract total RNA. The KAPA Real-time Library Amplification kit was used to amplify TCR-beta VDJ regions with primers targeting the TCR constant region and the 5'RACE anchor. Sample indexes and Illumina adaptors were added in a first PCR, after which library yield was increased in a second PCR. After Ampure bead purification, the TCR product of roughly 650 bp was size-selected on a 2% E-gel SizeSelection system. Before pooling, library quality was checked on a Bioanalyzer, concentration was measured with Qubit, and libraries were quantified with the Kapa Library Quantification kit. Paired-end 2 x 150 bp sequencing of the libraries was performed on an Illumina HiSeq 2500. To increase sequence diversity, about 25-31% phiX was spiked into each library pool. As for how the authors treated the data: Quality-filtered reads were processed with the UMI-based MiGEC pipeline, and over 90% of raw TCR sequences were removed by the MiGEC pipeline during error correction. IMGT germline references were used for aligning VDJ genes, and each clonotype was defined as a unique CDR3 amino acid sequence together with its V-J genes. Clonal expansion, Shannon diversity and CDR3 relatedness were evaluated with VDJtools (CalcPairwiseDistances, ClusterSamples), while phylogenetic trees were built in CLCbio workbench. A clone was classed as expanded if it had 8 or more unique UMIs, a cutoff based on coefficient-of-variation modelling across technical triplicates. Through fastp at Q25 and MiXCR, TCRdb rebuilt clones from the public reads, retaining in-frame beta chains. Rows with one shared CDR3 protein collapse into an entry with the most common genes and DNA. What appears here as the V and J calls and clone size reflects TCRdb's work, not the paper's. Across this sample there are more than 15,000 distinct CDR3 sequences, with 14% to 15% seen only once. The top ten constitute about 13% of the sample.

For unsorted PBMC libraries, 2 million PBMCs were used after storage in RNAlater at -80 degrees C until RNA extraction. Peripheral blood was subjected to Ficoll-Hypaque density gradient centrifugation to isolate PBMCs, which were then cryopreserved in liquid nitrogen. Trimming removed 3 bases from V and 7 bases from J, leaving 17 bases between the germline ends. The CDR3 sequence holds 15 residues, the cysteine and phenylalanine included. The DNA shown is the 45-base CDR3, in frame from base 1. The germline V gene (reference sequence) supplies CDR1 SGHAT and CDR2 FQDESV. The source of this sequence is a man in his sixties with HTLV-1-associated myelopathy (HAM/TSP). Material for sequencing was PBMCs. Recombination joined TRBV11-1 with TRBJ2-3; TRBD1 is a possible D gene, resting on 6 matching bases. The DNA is TGTGCCAGCAGCTTGGACAGAGGGGTCACTAATACGCAGTATTTT. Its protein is CASSLDRGVTNTQYF.